This TCR beta chain appears in the sequencing data of a study of cytomegalovirus exposure and HLA in healthy donors. Study-level findings and limits: Presence/absence analysis assumed near-uniform sequencing depth across donors. Earlier results showed most TCR beta V segments being productive about 87% or about 30% of the time.

Germline V gene lookup returns CDR1 SNHLY and CDR2 FYNNEI. Trimming removed 7 bases from V and 5 bases from J; junction bases left unmatched: 8. CDR3 length: 14 amino acids. Researchers ran the PCR with 60 Vbeta and 13 Jbeta primers. Some clones are missing from TCRdb's copy, which holds only in-frame ones; the method was immunoSEQ multiplex PCR. The data contain 120,000 to 150,000 clones, roughly 80% of them singletons. As to this clone: What it binds is unknown.

The sequencing input was PBMCs. J is TRBJ2-7 and V is TRBV2, with 10 bases fitting TRBD2. This receptor was identified in a woman in her 40s in good health and CMV-seropositive. The CDR3 DNA sequence: TGTGCCAGCACCAGAGCGGGAGGGCGCGACGAGCAGTACTTC. It encodes CASTRAGGRDEQYF. The entire variable domain, with the rest obtained from reference TRBV2 and TRBJ2-7, is as follows: EPEVTQTPSHQVTQMGQEVILRCVPISNHLYFYWYRQILGQKVEFLVSFYNNEISEKSEIFDDQFSVERPDGSNFTLKIRSTKLEDSAMYFCASTRAGGRDEQYFGPGTRLTVT.